This T cell receptor beta chain was identified during a study of neoadjuvant nivolumab and ipilimumab in lung cancer. V shed 3 bases, J shed 1 base, and the junction held 3 bases outside the gene matches. The CDR3 is made up of 15 amino acids. The V gene's germline CDR1 is KGHSH and CDR2 LQKENI. Clones were sequenced by immunoSEQ multiplex PCR, and TCRdb holds only the in-frame ones, with some missing. The sample contains approximately 26,000 clones, 80% of which appear only once. This sequence joins TRBV18 and TRBJ2-5; 9 nucleotides align to TRBD1. The clonotype was recovered from an adult with non-small cell lung cancer. The material sequenced was peripheral blood, taken before neoadjuvant nivolumab, alone or with ipilimumab. CDR3: CASSPGQGTQETQYF. The CDR3 DNA reads as TGTGCCAGCTCACCCGGACAGGGGACCCAAGAGACCCAGTACTTC.